Listed here are 28 T cell receptor beta chains from one sample, sequenced in a study of blood T cell repertoires in COVID-19. Profiling relied on immunoSEQ multiplex PCR, and the TCRdb table lists in-frame clones only, not all of them. The sample holds a few hundred thousand clones, 75% to 85% seen once. The sequenced sample was peripheral blood. The receptor source for this set is a human donor in a cohort sampled during active COVID-19.

This chain links TRBV5-5 with TRBJ1-1, with 8 bases lining up with TRBD1. CDR1 SGHKS and CDR2 YYEKEE come from the germline V gene (reference sequence). V lost 0 bases, J lost 1 base, and 5 bases stayed unmatched. The CDR3 sequence is 16 residues long. CDR3 nucleotides: TGTGCCAGCAGCTTGGGACCTGACAGGGGGAACACTGAAGCTTTCTTT. Protein product: CASSLGPDRGNTEAFF.

The genes are TRBV11-2 and TRBJ2-7; perhaps TRBD1 as D (7 bases). The CDR3 runs 13 residues. The V gene lost 4 bases and the J gene lost 4 bases, with 11 bases spanning the gap. CDR1 is SGHAT and CDR2 is FQNNGV in the germline V gene. CDR3 sequence reads: CASSSGGGYEQYF. CDR3 in DNA: TGTGCCAGCAGCTCAGGGGGAGGATACGAGCAGTACTTC.

V usage is TRBV5-1 and J usage is TRBJ2-7; 11 nucleotides match TRBD1. The CDR3 loop spans 14 amino acids. J was trimmed by 4 bases and V by 4 bases; bases with no gene match: 4. Germline V gene data show CDR1 as SGHRS and CDR2 as YFSETQ. CDR3 loop: CASSQGTGGYEQYF. In DNA form, the CDR3 reads TGCGCCAGCAGCCAAGGGACAGGGGGATACGAGCAGTACTTC.

J is TRBJ2-7 and V is TRBV7-9, with D maybe TRBD1 (6 bases). The length of the CDR3 is 15 residues. Germline lookup yields CDR1 SEHNR and CDR2 FQNEAQ (reference sequence). V gave up 3 bases and J gave up 2 bases, with 14 bases separating them. The CDR3 here is CASSLGTPVTYEQYF. CDR3 DNA sequence: TGTGCCAGCAGCTTGGGGACACCTGTGACCTACGAGCAGTACTTC.

The chain is built from TRBV5-1 and TRBJ2-7, with 7 bases aligning to TRBD1. V trimming: 3 bases; J trimming: 3 bases; junction bases outside the gene matches: 3. The CDR3 totals 13 residues. Germline lookup yields CDR1 SGHRS and CDR2 YFSETQ. The CDR3 spells CASSSGQVYEQYF. CDR3 DNA: TGCGCCAGCAGCTCCGGACAGGTCTACGAGCAGTACTTC.

A single count supports this clone. The chain combines TRBV28 with TRBJ2-7; a weak D match, TRBD1 (6 bases). Germline CDR1 is MDHEN and CDR2 is SYDVKM. This CDR3 comprises 13 residues. The germline V and J ends were trimmed by 7 bases and 7 bases, with 17 bases remaining between them. The CDR3 here is CASTSDRSWEQYF. Here the CDR3 DNA reads TGTGCCAGCACTTCTGACAGGTCCTGGGAGCAGTACTTC.

This clone has ten or more counts. The CDR3 reads CASSLTRVGAFF. The CDR3 coding sequence is TGTGCCAGCAGCTTAACCAGGGTGGGGGCTTTCTTT. This chain connects TRBV7-2 to TRBJ1-1; possible D gene TRBD1, 5 bases. Germline V lookup: CDR1 SGHTA, CDR2 FQGNSA. The CDR3 extends over 12 amino acids. The germline V and J ends were trimmed by 2 bases and 11 bases, with 12 bases remaining between them.

The V and J genes are TRBV7-9 and TRBJ2-1; 8 bases fit TRBD2. The junction had 4 bases not matched to a gene; V was cut back by 6 bases and J by 3 bases. Germline V CDR1 and CDR2: SEHNR, FQNEAQ (reference sequence). The CDR3 spans 14 residues. DNA of the CDR3: TGTGCCAGCAGTCGCGGGAGGAACTACAATGAGCAGTTCTTC. Translating it yields CASSRGRNYNEQFF.

By share, this clone counts as medium-sized. This chain uses TRBV24-1 with TRBJ2-7; the D gene is possibly TRBD2 (5 bases). Trimming removed 3 bases from V and 6 bases from J, with 11 bases in between. The CDR3 has 13 amino acids. The germline V gene encodes CDR1 KGHDR and CDR2 SFDVKD. The CDR3 DNA reads TGTGCCACCAGTGATCTGACCGGAGGCGAGCAGTACTTC. This encodes CATSDLTGGEQYF.

The J gene is TRBJ2-5, the V gene TRBV4-1; 7 bases fit TRBD1. CDR1 is MGHRA and CDR2 is YSYEKL in the germline V gene. The CDR3 loop spans 14 amino acids. The V segment lost 4 bases and the J segment 3 bases; nucleotides outside the gene matches: 5. The CDR3 region is CASSPGQRKETQYF. As DNA, the CDR3 is TGCGCCAGCAGCCCGGGACAGCGCAAAGAGACCCAGTACTTC.

This clone appeared a few times. In nucleotides, the CDR3 is TGTGCCAGCAGTTTATACAGGGGAGGCTATGGCTACACCTTC. This translates into CASSLYRGGYGYTF. The rearrangement uses TRBV28 and TRBJ1-2; TRBD1 matches 7 bases. The CDR3 is made up of 14 amino acids. J gave up 4 bases and V 1 base, and 3 bases lay outside the gene matches. Germline V gives CDR1 MDHEN, CDR2 SYDVKM.

V is TRBV20-1 and J is TRBJ1-5; D gene unclear. This CDR3 spans 14 amino acids. The germline V gene has CDR1 DFQATT and CDR2 SNEGSKA (reference sequence). Deletions cut 3 bases from V and 0 bases from J, with 9 bases between. CDR3 DNA: TGCAGTGCTAGTAGTCAGAATAGCAATCAGCCCCAGCATTTT. It encodes CSASSQNSNQPQHF.

The chain employs TRBV5-4 and TRBJ2-7; 8 nucleotides line up with TRBD2. The V segment lost 1 base and the J segment 0 bases; nucleotides outside the gene matches: 6. Per the germline V gene, CDR1 is SGHNT and CDR2 is YYREEE (reference sequence). The CDR3 extends over 16 amino acids. The CDR3 DNA sequence: TGTGCCAGCAGCTTGTCGTCTAGCGGGTACTCCTACGAGCAGTACTTC. Its protein product is CASSLSSSGYSYEQYF.

This clone was counted a single time. This chain uses TRBV11-2 with TRBJ2-7; 10 bases match TRBD1. Trimming took 4 bases from V and 5 from J; bases not matched to a gene: 11. Germline CDR1 and CDR2: SGHAT and FQNNGV. This CDR3 region has 16 residues. CDR3 in amino acids: CASSSPAWDRGHEQYF. CDR3 DNA: TGTGCCAGCAGCTCACCCGCCTGGGACAGGGGCCACGAGCAGTACTTC.

J is TRBJ2-3 and V is TRBV2; TRBD2 is a possible D gene (5 bases). V was trimmed by 8 bases and J by 4 bases, leaving 13 bases between them. The CDR3 is made up of 13 amino acids. Germline values: CDR1 SNHLY, CDR2 FYNNEI. In nucleotides, the CDR3 is TGTGCCAGCGAGGTGCGGGTCCCAGATACGCAGTATTTT. It translates to CASEVRVPDTQYF.

This clone has just a few counts. J is TRBJ2-1 and V is TRBV5-1, with 14 bases that match TRBD2. Germline V gives CDR1 SGHRS, CDR2 YFSETQ. The CDR3 has 19 residues. J gave up 4 bases and V 4 bases, and 13 bases lay outside the gene matches. The DNA of the CDR3 is TGCGCCAGCAGCCGCGACTCCCCCGGGACTAGCGGGAGATACAATGAGCAGTTCTTC. Translating it yields CASSRDSPGTSGRYNEQFF.

This clone has more than one count but fewer than ten. The V call is TRBV21-1, the J call TRBJ2-2; the D call in the table, TRBD2, was not verified against the DNA. TRBV21-1 counts as a pseudogene. The CDR3 covers 19 residues. CDR3 nucleotide sequence: TGTGCCAGCAGCAAAGAGAGACTTTGGACTAGCGGGAGGTCCGGGGAGCTGTTTTTT. As protein: CASSKERLWTSGRSGELFF.

The chain links TRBV19 to TRBJ2-5, with 7 positions matching TRBD1. The trim removed 4 bases at V and 4 bases at J, leaving 6 bases unmatched. CDR1 is LNHDA, CDR2 SQIVND, per germline (reference sequence). The CDR3 is made up of 14 amino acids. In nucleotides, the CDR3 is TGTGCCAGTAGTACCCAGACAGGGAGAGAGACCCAGTACTTC. Protein sequence: CASSTQTGRETQYF. Drawing the rest from reference TRBV19 and TRBJ2-5, the complete variable domain is DGGITQSPKYLFRKEGQNVTLSCEQNLNHDAMYWYRQDPGQGLRLIYYSQIVNDFQKGDIAEGYSVSREKKESFPLTVTSAQKNPTAFYLCASSTQTGRETQYFGPGTRLLVL.

The chain carries TRBV28 and TRBJ2-1; 12 positions match TRBD2. CDR1 and CDR2 from the germline V gene are MDHEN and SYDVKM. The length of the CDR3 is 15 residues. J was trimmed by 8 bases and V by 6 bases; bases with no gene match: 8. As DNA, the CDR3 is TGTGCCAGCAGCCCAACTAGCGGGAGGAGTGATGAGCAGTTCTTC. This codes for CASSPTSGRSDEQFF.

The CDR3 loop reads CASSQRLRTHISYEQYF. The CDR3 DNA reads TGTGCCAGCAGCCAGAGGCTTCGGACACATATCTCCTACGAGCAGTACTTC. The rearrangement joins TRBV3-1 (or the pseudogene TRBV3-2) to TRBJ2-7, with a tentative D call TRBD1 (5 bases). Germline V lookup: CDR1 LGHDT, CDR2 YNNKEL (reference sequence). This CDR3 spans 17 amino acids. V lost 3 bases and J 0 bases, leaving 18 bases between the germline ends.

The gene calls are TRBV5-6 and TRBJ2-3; D not certain. Germline V gives CDR1 SGHDT, CDR2 YYEEEE. V was cut by 4 bases and J by 0 bases, with 12 bases left in between. This CDR3 comprises 15 residues. The CDR3 spells CASSPGPLSTDTQYF. DNA for the CDR3: TGTGCCAGCAGCCCGGGTCCTCTTAGCACAGATACGCAGTATTTT.

The chain joins TRBV5-5 to TRBJ1-5, with a possible D match to TRBD1 (5 bases). Germline CDR1 reads SGHKS; CDR2 reads YYEKEE (reference sequence). Trimming left V 2 bases short and J 2 bases short, with 11 bases between. The CDR3 runs to 15 residues. This CDR3 is CASSLGQGRNQPQHF. For the CDR3, the DNA is TGTGCCAGCAGCTTAGGTCAGGGCCGCAATCAGCCCCAGCATTTT.

The chain links TRBV28 to TRBJ1-1; D possibly corresponds to TRBD1 (5 bases). V shed 3 bases and J shed 2 bases, with 10 bases lying between them. The CDR3 runs 14 residues. Per the germline V gene, CDR1 is MDHEN and CDR2 is SYDVKM. The CDR3 bases are TGTGCCAGCAGTTTGACCAGGGTTAACACTGAAGCTTTCTTT. This encodes CASSLTRVNTEAFF.

The chain is built from TRBV4-1 and TRBJ1-2; 7 bases align to TRBD1. CDR3 length: 15 residues. With V trimmed by 2 bases and J by 7 bases, 10 bases remained unmatched. CDR1 and CDR2 (germline): MGHRA, YSYEKL. The CDR3 DNA is TGCGCCAGCAGCCAACCGACAGGGAGGAATTCTGGCTACACCTTC. It translates to CASSQPTGRNSGYTF.

The chain carries TRBV7-9 and TRBJ2-2; the D gene is possibly TRBD1 (6 bases). The CDR3 is made up of 17 amino acids. Trimming cost V 3 bases and J 1 base, with 15 bases left between them. Germline V lookup: CDR1 SEHNR, CDR2 FQNEAQ (reference sequence). This CDR3 reads CASSLIPGGQNTGELFF. The CDR3 DNA follows: TGTGCCAGCAGCTTGATTCCTGGGGGACAGAACACCGGGGAGCTGTTTTTT.

This chain connects TRBV11-2 to TRBJ2-5; 7 nucleotides match TRBD1. The CDR3 runs 15 residues. Germline lookup yields CDR1 SGHAT and CDR2 FQNNGV. V lost 1 base, J lost 5 bases, and 7 bases stayed unmatched. The CDR3 DNA reads as TGTGCCAGCAGCTTAGCCCCGACAGGGCGGGAGACCCAGTACTTC. It is translated as CASSLAPTGRETQYF. Combining the CDR3 with reference TRBV11-2 and TRBJ2-5 gives the whole variable domain EAGVAQSPRYKIIEKRQSVAFWCNPISGHATLYWYQQILGQGPKLLIQFQNNGVVDDSQLPKDRFSAERLKGVDSTLKIQPAKLEDSAVYLCASSLAPTGRETQYFGPGTRLLVL.

This chain uses TRBV27 with TRBJ2-1; D is possibly TRBD1 (5 bases). Germline assignment: CDR1 MNHEY and CDR2 SMNVEV (reference sequence). There are 16 residues in the CDR3. V gave up 2 bases and J gave up 12 bases, with 23 bases separating them. The CDR3 DNA reads as TGTGCCAGCAGTTTAAGGATTGGTAGGACAATTAAAGGGCAGTTCTTC. Its translation: CASSLRIGRTIKGQFF.

The chain links TRBV2 to TRBJ2-7; 7 bases align to TRBD1. This CDR3 comprises 13 residues. Trimming removed 3 bases from V and 2 bases from J; junction bases left unmatched: 1. CDR1 and CDR2 from the germline V gene are SNHLY and FYNNEI. CDR3 sequence: CASSDQGAYEQYF. Written as DNA, the CDR3 is TGTGCCAGCAGTGATCAGGGGGCCTACGAGCAGTACTTC.